This T cell receptor beta chain stems from a study of multiple sclerosis patients with progressive multifocal leukoencephalopathy. Points from the study as a whole: The findings' link to JC virus versus immunocompromise remained uncertain. Before and during natalizumab, the clones expanded at PML already existed.

This clone was counted a single time. Its cognate antigen is unknown. Time point here: five to six months of natalizumab therapy. Spiked into each PCR were synthetic inline TR CDR3 controls of all V-J pairings. Repertoires were generated with immunoSEQ multiplex PCR, while TCRdb's copy carries only in-frame clones and drops some. Here the sample spans 29,000 or so clones, over 85% being singletons. CDR3 size: 15 residues. V lost 2 bases, J lost 1 base, and 11 bases lay in between. The V gene's germline CDR1 is MDHEN and CDR2 SYDVKM. Specimen: PBMCs, collected from a patient treated with natalizumab. The V call is TRBV28, the J call TRBJ1-1; D possibly corresponds to TRBD1 (5 bases). The origin of this receptor is a human donor with multiple sclerosis. In DNA, the CDR3 is TGTGCCAGCAGTTTAGCGCCGGGGGGGAACACTGAAGCTTTCTTT. Translating gives CASSLAPGGNTEAFF.